This is a list of T cell receptor beta chains from one sample in a study of vaccination and CD4 T cells after COVID-19. TCRdb processed the PCR reads anew with MiXCR; each CDR3 protein has one entry. The sample consists of 30,000 or so distinct CDR3 sequences, 49% of them appearing once. The input for sequencing was CD4+ T cells from blood, taken about 7 months after SARS-CoV-2 vaccination. The origin of the receptors is a human donor who had recovered from COVID-19. CDR3s leave out the opening cysteine and the closing phenylalanine or tryptophan. Fields, in order: V gene, J gene, CDR3 protein.

>TRBV6-2/TRBV6-3|TRBJ2-4
ASSYRAGTTSYLTKNIQY
>TRBV20-1|TRBJ2-5
SARPSGLQETQY
>TRBV2|TRBJ1-5
ASKQGVYQPQH
>TRBV6-6|TRBJ1-2
ASSYLGVHYGYT
>TRBV20-1|TRBJ2-3
SARGAGREADTQY
>TRBV27|TRBJ2-3
ASSFIGAQEDTQY
>TRBV19|TRBJ2-1
ASSTGGNEQF
>TRBV2|TRBJ2-3
ASSEVVGSTDTQY
>TRBV10-3|TRBJ2-3
ATHQDKAENTDTQY
>TRBV7-3|TRBJ2-1
ASGTGGNEQF
>TRBV2|TRBJ2-1
ASSEVEGGSEQF
>TRBV6-2/TRBV6-3|TRBJ2-3
ASSPGLVADTQY
>TRBV20-1|TRBJ1-5
SARDGTGGFNQPQH
>TRBV7-2|TRBJ2-5
ASSSPNVGETQY
>TRBV4-1|TRBJ2-2
ASSQEPAGQYTGELF
>TRBV20-1|TRBJ1-2
SAQTGVRGYT
>TRBV24-1|TRBJ2-2
ATSEPGLAGVVFIGELF
>TRBV20-1|TRBJ1-6
SARDLGGLTPYNSPLH
>TRBV6-5|TRBJ2-1
ASSYSSGGNNEQF
>TRBV7-2|TRBJ1-2
ASSRKGYGYT
>TRBV19|TRBJ2-4
ASSISHPYIQY
>TRBV6-5|TRBJ2-2
ASSYRGLQGWNTGELF
>TRBV27|TRBJ2-7
ASSFGTGSYEQY
>TRBV6-2/TRBV6-3|TRBJ2-5
ASSMHVEQETQY
>TRBV20-1|TRBJ2-7
SARDDGLRGPETYEQY
>TRBV20-1|TRBJ2-5
SAEPGQQETQY
>TRBV24-1|TRBJ1-5
ATSAGGTAQPQH
>TRBV2|TRBJ2-5
ASSTREPETQY
>TRBV20-1|TRBJ2-1
SASWGAASGGNEQF
>TRBV11-3|TRBJ2-3
ASSKGTVSTDTQY